This entry concerns a single T cell receptor beta chain. Its specificity is not known. Clones were read by immunoSEQ multiplex PCR, and TCRdb kept only the in-frame ones, dropping some. This repertoire shows 2 million to 2.5 million clones, 90% to 96% found once; its top ten account for around 0.13%. The data originate from a study of shared clonotypes between healthy human individuals. For the study at large: Donors had three CD4 naive, three CD4 memory, two CD8 naive and one CD8 memory plate apiece. The study's findings and limits: Rarefaction analysis demonstrated incomplete sorted-subset sequencing notwithstanding large depth. Some clonotypes were shared by all four sorted-subset donors, while others were not shared. The non-shared ones had lower generation probabilities than the shared ones.

The V gene end was trimmed by 4 bases and the J gene end by 4 bases; junction bases not matched to a gene: 3. The germline gives CDR1 GTSNPN, CDR2 SVGIG (reference sequence). The CDR3 runs to 12 residues. Researchers partitioned CD4+ cells into CD45RA+ naive and CD45RA-negative memory subsets. This chain connects TRBV30 to TRBJ2-7; 8 nucleotides align to TRBD1. This TCR was recovered from a man aged 18 to 30 in good health. The sample taken for sequencing was naive CD4+ T cells sorted from blood. Specified subset: CD45RA+ positively selected. The CDR3 loop is CAWTGGLYEQYF. CDR3 bases: TGTGCCTGGACAGGGGGCTTGTACGAGCAGTACTTC.